One sample yielded the 16 T cell receptor beta chains listed below, sequenced in a study of blood T cell repertoires in COVID-19. The method was immunoSEQ multiplex PCR; TCRdb's version includes in-frame clones alone and lacks a portion of them. The data hold 60,000 to 70,000 clones, with around nine tenths observed a single time. Sequenced sample: peripheral blood. The receptors here all came from a woman aged 60 to 75 with acute or convalescent COVID-19.

This chain uses TRBV10-2 with TRBJ1-1; D is undetermined. Germline loops: CDR1 WSHSY, CDR2 SAAADI. V lost 0 bases, J lost 7 bases, and 9 bases lay in between. The CDR3 is 13 amino acids. The CDR3 nucleotides are TGCGCCAGCAGTGAGTCTGCGGGTATTGAAGCTTTCTTT. It encodes CASSESAGIEAFF.

The chain is built from TRBV2 and TRBJ2-1; 8 nucleotides line up with TRBD2. This CDR3 has 14 residues. The germline V gene encodes CDR1 SNHLY and CDR2 FYNNEI. Trimming at V came to 3 bases and at J to 7 bases, leaving 5 bases not matched to a gene. Written as DNA, the CDR3 is TGTGCCAGCAGTGAGGTACTAGCGGTAAATGAGCAGTTCTTC. This translates into CASSEVLAVNEQFF.

The chain recombines TRBV5-1 with TRBJ1-6; 7 nucleotides line up with TRBD1. V lost 0 bases, J lost 12 bases, and 9 bases stayed unmatched. The CDR3 is 15 amino acids. CDR1 and CDR2 from the germline V gene are SGHRS and YFSETQ. The CDR3 region is CASSLVPLTGKPLHF. CDR3 nucleotide sequence: TGCGCCAGCAGCTTGGTCCCCTTGACAGGGAAACCCCTCCACTTT.

CDR3 residues: CASSPQDRGGYTF. The CDR3 nucleotides are TGTGCCAGCTCACCCCAAGACAGGGGTGGCTACACCTTC. V gene TRBV18 combines with J gene TRBJ1-2; 8 bases line up with TRBD1. The ends lost 3 bases at V and 7 bases at J; junction bases unmatched: 4. Germline lookup yields CDR1 KGHSH and CDR2 LQKENI. This CDR3 has 13 amino acids.

The rearrangement links TRBV4-3 to TRBJ1-6, with 8 bases identical to TRBD1. This CDR3 has 15 residues. Germline lookup yields CDR1 LGHNA and CDR2 YSLEER. V was pared by 3 bases and J by 4 bases, with 2 bases of the junction left unmatched. In nucleotides, the CDR3 is TGCGCCAGCAGCCAGACAGGGGATTATAATTCACCCCTCCACTTT. Encoded protein: CASSQTGDYNSPLHF.

This clone showed up just a few times. CDR3 region: CASSSRTGRQPQHF. For the CDR3, the DNA is TGTGCCAGTAGTTCGCGGACAGGGAGGCAGCCCCAGCATTTT. The chain joins TRBV19 to TRBJ1-5; 8 nucleotides agree with TRBD1. The CDR3 covers 14 residues. V shed 5 bases, J shed 7 bases, and the junction held 7 bases outside the gene matches. Germline CDR1 is LNHDA and CDR2 is SQIVND (reference sequence).

V is TRBV7-8 and J is TRBJ1-6; D is perhaps TRBD1 (5 bases). V was shortened by 5 bases and J by 6 bases, with 5 bases between the two germline ends. Looked up from germline, CDR1 is SGHVS and CDR2 is FQNEAQ. The CDR3 runs 12 residues. CDR3 residues: CASSQGNSPLHF. The CDR3 nucleotides read TGTGCCAGCAGCCAGGGTAATTCACCCCTCCACTTT.

The chain has TRBV2 and TRBJ2-2, with TRBD1 matching over 9 bases. The V and J ends lost 5 bases and 4 bases, in that order; junction bases with no gene match: 8. CDR1 is SNHLY, CDR2 FYNNEI, per germline. This CDR3 has 16 amino acids. CDR3 sequence: CASSSRDRAATGELFF. The DNA for the CDR3 is TGTGCCAGCAGTAGCAGGGACAGGGCGGCCACCGGGGAGCTGTTTTTT.

The CDR3 DNA follows: TGTGCCAGCAGACTCCGGACAGGAAACACTGAAGCTTTCTTT. It specifies CASRLRTGNTEAFF. J is TRBJ1-1 and V is TRBV6-5, with TRBD1 matching 7 bases. The CDR3 runs 14 residues. V was clipped by 6 bases and J by 2 bases; unmatched bases: 6. CDR1 is MNHEY and CDR2 is SVGAGI in the germline V gene.

The chain uses TRBV11-2 and TRBJ1-2, with D possibly matching TRBD1 (6 bases). Germline CDR1 SGHAT, CDR2 FQNNGV. V gave up 5 bases and J gave up 7 bases, with 14 bases separating them. The CDR3 length is 13 residues. The CDR3 region is CASSPRGAFGYTF. The CDR3 DNA reads TGTGCCAGCAGCCCTCGGGGGGCGTTTGGCTACACCTTC.

The V call is TRBV7-2, the J call TRBJ1-5, with unresolved D. Per germline, CDR1 SGHTA and CDR2 FQGNSA. The CDR3 covers 15 residues. V shed 5 bases and J shed 0 bases, with 11 bases lying between them. The CDR3 sequence: CASSPLSFSNQPQHF. The CDR3 DNA sequence: TGTGCCAGCAGCCCTCTTTCGTTTAGCAATCAGCCCCAGCATTTT.

This chain connects TRBV4-3 to TRBJ2-1; D unresolved. Trimming shortened V by 0 bases and J by 9 bases, and 18 bases separated the two germline ends. This CDR3 region has 16 residues. CDR1 and CDR2 (germline): LGHNA, YSLEER. CDR3 region: CASSQDLIENFGEQFF. DNA of the CDR3: TGCGCCAGCAGCCAAGACTTAATCGAGAATTTCGGTGAGCAGTTCTTC.

V is TRBV6-5 and J is TRBJ2-1; 7 bases line up with TRBD2. The CDR3 has 16 amino acids. CDR1 and CDR2 from the germline V gene are MNHEY and SVGAGI. Trimming took 4 bases from V and 0 from J; bases not matched to a gene: 6. The CDR3 sequence is CASSWEGTPSYNEQFF. The CDR3 DNA follows: TGTGCCAGCAGTTGGGAGGGGACCCCCTCCTACAATGAGCAGTTCTTC.

The V gene is TRBV6-5, the J gene TRBJ2-1; D unresolved. V lost 4 bases and J lost 9, with 7 bases in between. The CDR3 is 11 amino acids. Per germline, CDR1 MNHEY and CDR2 SVGAGI. CDR3 protein: CASSSYGEQFF. As DNA, the CDR3 is TGTGCCAGCAGTTCCTACGGTGAGCAGTTCTTC.

The chain recombines TRBV25-1 with TRBJ1-1; the match to TRBD1 covers 10 bases. The CDR3 covers 16 residues. V lost 4 bases to trimming and J lost 4 bases; unmatched junction nucleotides: 9. The germline gives CDR1 MGHDK, CDR2 SYGVNS. CDR3: CASSGVGTGVSTEAFF. The DNA of the CDR3 is TGTGCCAGCAGTGGGGTGGGGACAGGGGTGTCCACTGAAGCTTTCTTT.

CDR3 bases: TGTGCCAGCAGCGTAGTAGCGGGGGTTGGCACAGATACGCAGTATTTT. Residues: CASSVVAGVGTDTQYF. The gene calls are TRBV9 and TRBJ2-3, with 9 bases identical to TRBD2. V was pared by 0 bases and J by 1 base, with 3 bases of the junction left unmatched. In germline, CDR1 is SGDLS, CDR2 YYNGEE. The CDR3 has 16 residues. The complete variable domain, with remaining parts taken from reference TRBV9 and TRBJ2-3, reads DSGVTQTPKHLITATGQRVTLRCSPRSGDLSVYWYQQSLDQGLQFLIQYYNGEERAKGNILERFSAQQFPDLHSELNLSSLELGDSALYFCASSVVAGVGTDTQYFGPGTRLTVL.